What follows are 27 T cell receptor beta chains derived from one specimen sequenced in a study of blood T cell repertoires in COVID-19. Profiled with immunoSEQ multiplex PCR; TCRdb holds only in-frame clones, not every one. The sample lists 85,000 to 110,000 clones, roughly 87% seen once, with 6.2% in the top ten. Sequenced: peripheral blood. The receptors were gathered from a human donor in a cohort sampled during active COVID-19.

The DNA for the CDR3 is TGTGCCTGGAAAGACAGGGAAGGGTATTCTATTGAAAAACTGTTTTTT. It yields the protein CAWKDREGYSIEKLFF. The rearrangement uses TRBV30 and TRBJ1-4, with 7 positions matching TRBD1. V trimming: 4 bases; J trimming: 7 bases; junction bases outside the gene matches: 15. This CDR3 is 16 amino acids long. CDR1 is GTSNPN, CDR2 SVGIG, per germline (reference sequence).

This chain joins TRBV6-5 and TRBJ2-7; 10 nucleotides match TRBD1. V lost 6 bases and J lost 4; bases outside the gene matches: 9. The CDR3 totals 15 residues. CDR1 is MNHEY, CDR2 SVGAGI, per germline. The CDR3 loop reads CASRPSGTGVYEQYF. The DNA for the CDR3 is TGTGCCAGCAGGCCCTCCGGGACAGGGGTGTACGAGCAGTACTTC.

The chain combines TRBV5-6 with TRBJ2-7; 10 bases agree with TRBD2. Losses at the gene ends were 3 bases for V and 5 bases for J; bases not matched to a gene: 8. The CDR3 contains 15 residues. Germline assignment: CDR1 SGHDT and CDR2 YYEEEE. The CDR3 reads CASSSPTSGSHEQYF. The CDR3 bases are TGTGCCAGCAGCTCGCCGACTAGCGGGTCTCACGAGCAGTACTTC.

This clone was found a few times. The chain has TRBV4-1 and TRBJ1-1; weak D call: TRBD1 (6 bases). Germline V gives CDR1 MGHRA, CDR2 YSYEKL. The CDR3 has 15 amino acids. Deletions cut 4 bases from V and 0 bases from J, with 12 bases between. The CDR3 spells CASSPWTEMNTEAFF. The CDR3, as DNA: TGCGCCAGCAGCCCGTGGACAGAGATGAACACTGAAGCTTTCTTT.

Concerning this clone itself: The germline gene is not matched at one end of the junction; a read error may be the cause. The rearrangement links TRBV6-1 to TRBJ1-1, with D tentatively TRBD1 (6 bases). The CDR3 runs 14 residues. Germline V CDR1 and CDR2: MNHNS, SASEGT. The DNA of the CDR3 is TGTGCCAGCAGTGACAGGGGCTTGAACACTGAAGTTTTCTTT. It yields the protein CASSDRGLNTEVFF.

The gene calls are TRBV25-1 and TRBJ1-2; D ambiguous. Germline loops: CDR1 MGHDK, CDR2 SYGVNS. The CDR3 runs to 13 residues. V gave up 4 bases and J gave up 8 bases, with 14 bases separating them. The CDR3 loop is CASSVSPYRGYTF. The DNA for the CDR3 is TGTGCCAGCAGTGTGTCCCCATATCGGGGCTACACCTTC.

The CDR3 nucleotides read TGCAGTGCTAGTGGGCCGGACAGGGGGGTTGAAGCTTTCTTT. Translation: CSASGPDRGVEAFF. The J gene is TRBJ1-1, the V gene TRBV20-1; TRBD1 agrees at 10 bases. This CDR3 is built from 14 residues. Germline values: CDR1 DFQATT, CDR2 SNEGSKA (reference sequence). Trimming at V came to 3 bases and at J to 7 bases, leaving 8 bases not matched to a gene.

The chain has TRBV7-2 and TRBJ2-5; 14 nucleotides agree with TRBD2. The germline CDR1 and CDR2 sequences are SGHTA and FQGNSA. This CDR3 contains 16 residues. J lost 4 bases, V lost 2 bases, and 3 bases had no gene match. The CDR3 loop is CASSLKTSGGGETQYF. DNA for the CDR3: TGTGCCAGCAGCTTAAAGACTAGCGGGGGGGGAGAGACCCAGTACTTC.

The V and J genes are TRBV19 and TRBJ2-7; 12 nucleotides agree with TRBD2. Germline trimming cut 9 bases from V and 2 bases from J; bases unmatched to any gene: 2. This CDR3 contains 13 residues. The germline gives CDR1 LNHDA, CDR2 SQIVND (reference sequence). CDR3 sequence reads: CASGLAGPYEQYF. Written as DNA, the CDR3 is TGTGCCAGCGGACTAGCGGGGCCCTACGAGCAGTACTTC.

This chain links TRBV29-1 with TRBJ2-2; unclear D gene. Trimming stripped 3 bases from V and 0 bases from J, with 8 bases between. The CDR3 contains 14 residues. Germline assignment: CDR1 SQVTM and CDR2 ANQGSEA. The CDR3 region is CSVEPEANTGELFF. In nucleotides, the CDR3 is TGCAGCGTTGAGCCAGAAGCGAACACCGGGGAGCTGTTTTTT.

This sequence joins TRBV19 and TRBJ1-2, with D unclear. With 3 bases removed from V and 6 bases from J, the gap between germline ends came to 20 bases. CDR3 length equals 16 residues. Germline loops: CDR1 LNHDA, CDR2 SQIVND (reference sequence). CDR3: CASSIALVDWGDGYTF. CDR3 DNA: TGTGCCAGTAGTATCGCCCTCGTTGACTGGGGAGATGGCTACACCTTC. The entire variable domain, with the rest obtained from reference TRBV19 and TRBJ1-2, is as follows: DGGITQSPKYLFRKEGQNVTLSCEQNLNHDAMYWYRQDPGQGLRLIYYSQIVNDFQKGDIAEGYSVSREKKESFPLTVTSAQKNPTAFYLCASSIALVDWGDGYTFGSGTRLTVV.

The CDR3 nucleotides read TGTGCCAGTAGTATATCGGCGAACACCGGGGAGCTGTTTTTT. The encoded protein is CASSISANTGELFF. The genes are TRBV19 and TRBJ2-2; D unresolved. Germline-derived CDR1 and CDR2 are LNHDA and SQIVND (reference sequence). The germline V and J ends were trimmed by 2 bases and 0 bases, with 4 bases remaining between them. CDR3 size: 14 residues.

The J gene is TRBJ1-1, the V gene TRBV19; D unclear. This CDR3 is built from 11 residues. The V and J ends lost 10 bases and 7 bases respectively, with 13 bases between them. Germline values: CDR1 LNHDA, CDR2 SQIVND (reference sequence). CDR3 amino acids: CATMLAVEAFF. Written as DNA, the CDR3 is TGTGCCACGATGTTGGCAGTTGAAGCTTTCTTT.

The genes are TRBV6-5 and TRBJ1-4; 7 bases map to TRBD1. The germline gives CDR1 MNHEY, CDR2 SVGAGI. CDR3 size: 14 residues. After removal of 6 bases from V and 3 bases from J, the junction contained 4 bases not matched to a gene. The CDR3 sequence: CASRTGYANEKLFF. Written as DNA, the CDR3 is TGTGCCAGCAGGACAGGGTACGCTAATGAAAAACTGTTTTTT.

This chain links TRBV19 with TRBJ2-2; D perhaps matches TRBD1 (5 bases). Trimming removed 8 bases from V and 3 bases from J, with 13 bases in between. The CDR3 spans 14 residues. CDR1 is LNHDA and CDR2 is SQIVND in the germline V gene (reference sequence). CDR3 protein: CASRSPGYTGELFF. The CDR3, as DNA: TGTGCCAGTCGCTCCCCAGGGTACACCGGGGAGCTGTTTTTT. Using reference TRBV19 and TRBJ2-2 for the parts outside the CDR3, the full variable domain is DGGITQSPKYLFRKEGQNVTLSCEQNLNHDAMYWYRQDPGQGLRLIYYSQIVNDFQKGDIAEGYSVSREKKESFPLTVTSAQKNPTAFYLCASRSPGYTGELFFGEGSRLTVL.

The rearrangement links TRBV18 to TRBJ1-5; no reliable D call. This CDR3 is 19 amino acids long. The germline V gene has CDR1 KGHSH and CDR2 LQKENI. Deletions cut 3 bases from V and 5 bases from J, with 26 bases between. CDR3 amino acids: CASSPEFSRYESFDQPQHF. CDR3 bases: TGTGCCAGCTCACCGGAGTTTTCTAGGTACGAGAGCTTCGATCAGCCCCAGCATTTT.

The gene calls are TRBV9 and TRBJ2-7, with D perhaps TRBD1 (6 bases). The germline CDR1 and CDR2 sequences are SGDLS and YYNGEE. The CDR3 length is 14 residues. V was cut by 6 bases and J by 0 bases, with 13 bases left in between. DNA of the CDR3: TGTGCCAGCACCCAGGGGCCTTTCTCCTACGAGCAGTACTTC. It yields the protein CASTQGPFSYEQYF.

This clone has a handful of counts. The CDR3 DNA follows: TGTGCCAGCAGCTTAGCGCAGAATACCTACGAGCAGTACTTC. Translated: CASSLAQNTYEQYF. This chain connects TRBV7-9 to TRBJ2-7; D gene unclear. Germline assignment: CDR1 SEHNR and CDR2 FQNEAQ (reference sequence). The CDR3 is made up of 14 amino acids. V was pared by 0 bases and J by 2 bases, with 8 bases between.

This clone was found once. Here the CDR3 DNA reads TGTGCCAGCAGTTTATGGGGACAGGCCTACGAGCAGTACTTC. Amino acid sequence: CASSLWGQAYEQYF. This sequence joins TRBV28 and TRBJ2-7; 8 nucleotides align to TRBD1. V lost 0 bases and J lost 2; bases outside the gene matches: 0. Germline CDR1 and CDR2: MDHEN and SYDVKM. This CDR3 has 14 amino acids.

V and J are TRBV6-5 and TRBJ1-4; weak D call: TRBD1 (6 bases). CDR3 size: 16 residues. The germline V gene has CDR1 MNHEY and CDR2 SVGAGI. Trimming took 4 bases from V and 0 from J, leaving 12 bases between them. The CDR3 protein is CASSFVQGATNEKLFF. The DNA of the CDR3 is TGTGCCAGCAGTTTCGTACAGGGAGCAACTAATGAAAAACTGTTTTTT.

Only a few counts were recorded for this clone. The J gene is TRBJ2-7, the V gene TRBV9; D possibly corresponds to TRBD1 (6 bases). The CDR3 covers 13 residues. CDR1 is SGDLS, CDR2 YYNGEE, per germline. V was clipped by 0 bases and J by 5 bases, with 9 bases between them. As DNA, the CDR3 is TGTGCCAGCAGCGTAGCTGAGGGGGACGAGCAGTACTTC. This gives the protein CASSVAEGDEQYF.

V gene TRBV4-1 combines with J gene TRBJ1-2; TRBD1 might be the D (5 bases). The length of the CDR3 is 17 residues. CDR1 is MGHRA and CDR2 is YSYEKL in the germline V gene. Trimming left V 4 bases short and J 6 bases short, with 24 bases between. CDR3 DNA sequence: TGCGCCAGCAGCCCGTCTGGCACAGGAGCCCCGAACCATGGCTACACCTTC. This gives the protein CASSPSGTGAPNHGYTF.

The chain uses TRBV6-4 and TRBJ2-1, with 11 bases that match TRBD1. Germline loops: CDR1 MRHNA, CDR2 SNTAGT. V lost 0 bases and J lost 9; bases outside the gene matches: 1. The CDR3 is 14 residues long. The CDR3 coding sequence is TGTGCCAGCAGTGACTCCGGGACAGGGGGTGAGCAGTTCTTC. It is translated as CASSDSGTGGEQFF.

V gene TRBV7-3 combines with J gene TRBJ2-3; 8 positions match TRBD2. The V gene end was trimmed by 5 bases and the J gene end by 2 bases; junction bases not matched to a gene: 3. CDR1 SGHTA and CDR2 FQGTGA come from the germline V gene. This CDR3 comprises 14 residues. The CDR3 reads CASSGSGATDTQYF. The CDR3 coding sequence is TGTGCCAGCAGCGGTAGCGGGGCCACAGATACGCAGTATTTT.

This chain joins TRBV28 and TRBJ1-5; D is perhaps TRBD1 (5 bases). Germline assignment: CDR1 MDHEN and CDR2 SYDVKM. Trimming pared 2 bases from V and 4 bases from J, leaving 15 bases between. CDR3 size: 16 residues. The CDR3 protein is CASSLISGGGNQPQHF. Here the CDR3 DNA reads TGTGCCAGCAGTTTAATCTCCGGGGGGGGGAATCAGCCCCAGCATTTT.

This chain uses TRBV6-6 with TRBJ1-4; TRBD1 might be the D (6 bases). Trimming cost V 6 bases and J 5 bases, with 19 bases left between them. The CDR3 loop spans 16 amino acids. In germline, CDR1 is MNHNY, CDR2 SVGAGI (reference sequence). In DNA form, the CDR3 reads TGTGCCAGCAGGGCCAACGGACAGATAATAAATGAAAAACTGTTTTTT. Translated, it gives CASRANGQIINEKLFF.

V and J are TRBV3-1 (or the pseudogene TRBV3-2) and TRBJ2-5, with 9 bases that match TRBD1. V dropped 5 bases and J dropped 4; count of bases not matched to a gene: 5. Per the germline V gene, CDR1 is LGHDT and CDR2 is YNNKEL (reference sequence). The CDR3 runs to 14 residues. CDR3 loop: CASSTRQGGETQYF. CDR3 DNA: TGTGCCAGCAGCACCCGACAGGGGGGAGAGACCCAGTACTTC.